Listed here are 23 T cell receptor beta chains from one sample, sequenced in a study of control samples from healthy donors and cancer patients. The data were produced by immunoSEQ multiplex PCR, yet TCRdb's version contains in-frame clones alone and is incomplete. The sample yields 40,000 to 50,000 clones, around 94% seen once. The sequenced material came from blood. The source is a man aged 60-69 years in good health.

The rearrangement uses TRBV11-2 and TRBJ1-6; no reliable D call. Germline V CDR1 and CDR2: SGHAT, FQNNGV. Trimming cost V 7 bases and J 6 bases, with 10 bases left between them. The CDR3 sequence is 13 residues long. This CDR3 is CASTLGINSPLHF. For the CDR3, the DNA is TGTGCCAGCACCCTAGGAATTAATTCACCCCTCCACTTT. The full variable domain, completed using reference TRBV11-2 and TRBJ1-6, is EAGVAQSPRYKIIEKRQSVAFWCNPISGHATLYWYQQILGQGPKLLIQFQNNGVVDDSQLPKDRFSAERLKGVDSTLKIQPAKLEDSAVYLCASTLGINSPLHFGNGTRLTVT.

This chain joins TRBV27 and TRBJ1-2; D possibly corresponds to TRBD1 (5 bases). Germline CDR1 reads MNHEY; CDR2 reads SMNVEV (reference sequence). Trimming pared 6 bases from V and 8 bases from J, leaving 19 bases between. This CDR3 has 14 amino acids. In DNA, the CDR3 is TGTGCCAGCAGCCCGGGACGGAGCCTTGGCGGCTACACCTTC. This encodes CASSPGRSLGGYTF.

The sample holds a few counts of this clone. J is TRBJ2-7 and V is TRBV9; 8 positions agree with TRBD2. The V gene's germline CDR1 is SGDLS and CDR2 YYNGEE. With 4 bases clipped from V and 6 bases from J, the junction kept 12 bases outside the gene matches. The CDR3 is 15 residues long. CDR3 amino acids: CASSPPGREGGEQYF. CDR3 coding DNA: TGTGCCAGCAGCCCGCCGGGACGGGAGGGGGGCGAGCAGTACTTC.

The V call is TRBV6-4, the J call TRBJ2-1; 7 bases align to TRBD2. The V gene end was trimmed by 4 bases and the J gene end by 2 bases; junction bases not matched to a gene: 5. The CDR3 totals 15 residues. The germline gives CDR1 MRHNA, CDR2 SNTAGT. For the CDR3, the DNA is TGTGCCAGCAGTGTGGAGGGAGGGACCTACAATGAGCAGTTCTTC. This translates into CASSVEGGTYNEQFF.

V gene TRBV29-1 combines with J gene TRBJ1-2, with 7 bases fitting TRBD1. CDR1 is SQVTM and CDR2 is ANQGSEA in the germline V gene. This CDR3 contains 14 residues. V trimming: 0 bases; J trimming: 6 bases; junction bases outside the gene matches: 7. This CDR3 reads CSVEDLSGGNGYTF. CDR3 nucleotides: TGCAGCGTTGAAGATTTGTCAGGGGGTAATGGCTACACCTTC.

V and J are TRBV11-2 and TRBJ2-2; 7 bases map to TRBD1. Germline V lookup: CDR1 SGHAT, CDR2 FQNNGV. The CDR3 has 15 residues. V shed 1 base and J 7 bases; nucleotides not matched to a gene: 6. CDR3 nucleotide sequence: TGTGCCAGCAGCTTAGGGGGACAGTCAGGCGGGGAGCTGTTTTTT. Translated: CASSLGGQSGGELFF.

This chain uses TRBV7-9 with TRBJ2-3; D not certain. The CDR3 is made up of 13 amino acids. The germline gives CDR1 SEHNR, CDR2 FQNEAQ (reference sequence). V lost 5 bases, J lost 4 bases, and 10 bases lay in between. CDR3 DNA: TGTGCCAGCAGCCTCGGATCCCCAGATACGCAGTATTTT. Protein product: CASSLGSPDTQYF.

The chain has TRBV7-9 and TRBJ1-1; a possible D gene is TRBD1 (6 bases). The CDR3 runs 14 residues. The V and J ends lost 8 bases and 6 bases respectively, with 19 bases between them. Germline values: CDR1 SEHNR, CDR2 FQNEAQ (reference sequence). The DNA for the CDR3 is TGTGCCAGCTCCCCTGGGGGGGCTAGGGCTGAAGCTTTCTTT. Its translation: CASSPGGARAEAFF.

The chain carries TRBV5-4 and TRBJ2-5; D is perhaps TRBD1 or TRBD2 (6 bases each). CDR3 size: 15 residues. Trimming cost V 3 bases and J 5 bases, with 17 bases left between them. CDR1 SGHNT and CDR2 YYREEE come from the germline V gene (reference sequence). The CDR3 DNA follows: TGTGCCAGCAGCTATCCGTTACAGGGACTGGAGACCCAGTACTTC. Translating it yields CASSYPLQGLETQYF.

V and J are TRBV7-9 and TRBJ2-2; D remains ambiguous. The CDR3 loop spans 14 amino acids. Germline-derived CDR1 and CDR2 are SEHNR and FQNEAQ (reference sequence). V dropped 1 base and J dropped 5 bases, with 8 bases sitting between them. The CDR3 coding sequence is TGTGCCAGCAGCTTAGTGGAGACAACCGGGGAGCTGTTTTTT. This encodes CASSLVETTGELFF.

The rearrangement joins TRBV6-4 to TRBJ1-1; no reliable D call. The CDR3 covers 13 residues. Germline V gives CDR1 MRHNA, CDR2 SNTAGT. Trimming took off 3 bases at V and 0 bases at J, with 5 bases between the two ends. CDR3 amino acids: CASSEYMNTEAFF. CDR3 coding DNA: TGTGCCAGCAGTGAGTACATGAACACTGAAGCTTTCTTT.

The V call is TRBV3-1 (or the pseudogene TRBV3-2), the J call TRBJ2-7; 9 bases align to TRBD1. Trimming at V came to 2 bases and at J to 6 bases, leaving 5 bases not matched to a gene. This CDR3 contains 14 residues. Germline V lookup: CDR1 LGHDT, CDR2 YNNKEL (reference sequence). In DNA form, the CDR3 reads TGTGCCAGCAGCCAACGGGACAGGGTCGGCGAGCAGTACTTC. As protein: CASSQRDRVGEQYF.

This clone was counted a few times. This sequence joins TRBV10-3 and TRBJ2-7; 7 bases match TRBD1. The CDR3 spans 15 residues. The trim removed 3 bases at V and 2 bases at J, leaving 7 bases unmatched. CDR1 is ENHRY, CDR2 SYGVKD, per germline. The CDR3 loop reads CAISDRDRNTYEQYF. CDR3 in DNA: TGTGCCATCAGTGATCGGGACAGAAATACCTACGAGCAGTACTTC.

V is TRBV9 and J is TRBJ1-6, with D possibly being TRBD1 (6 bases). Germline loops: CDR1 SGDLS, CDR2 YYNGEE. This CDR3 is 17 amino acids long. The V gene lost 0 bases and the J gene lost 6 bases, with 16 bases spanning the gap. In DNA, the CDR3 is TGTGCCAGCAGCGTAGGACCCCAGGGGTTTGGTAATTCACCCCTCCACTTT. The encoded protein is CASSVGPQGFGNSPLHF.

The rearrangement uses TRBV7-9 and TRBJ2-7; D is uncertain. Deletions cut 5 bases from V and 3 bases from J, with 5 bases between. CDR3 length equals 11 residues. Per germline, CDR1 SEHNR and CDR2 FQNEAQ (reference sequence). CDR3 in DNA: TGTGCCAGCAGCCTTAACTACGAGCAGTACTTC. Protein sequence: CASSLNYEQYF.

The chain combines TRBV27 with TRBJ2-1; the D gene is possibly TRBD2 (5 bases). V gave up 5 bases and J gave up 3 bases, with 14 bases separating them. The germline CDR1 and CDR2 sequences are MNHEY and SMNVEV (reference sequence). CDR3 size: 15 residues. The CDR3 spells CASSPTTGNYNEQFF. DNA of the CDR3: TGTGCCAGCAGTCCAACAACCGGGAACTACAATGAGCAGTTCTTC.

This sequence joins TRBV2 and TRBJ1-2, with 7 positions matching TRBD1. The V and J ends lost 3 bases and 7 bases, in that order; junction bases with no gene match: 8. Germline loops: CDR1 SNHLY, CDR2 FYNNEI. The CDR3 totals 14 residues. In nucleotides, the CDR3 is TGTGCCAGCAGTGACGACAGGGCGAGCTCTGGCTACACCTTC. It encodes CASSDDRASSGYTF.

The J gene is TRBJ1-1, the V gene TRBV28, with D perhaps matching TRBD1 (5 bases). CDR3 size: 14 residues. Between the trimmed V and J ends, which lost 3 bases and 1 base, there was a span of 9 bases. Germline V gives CDR1 MDHEN, CDR2 SYDVKM. The CDR3 DNA reads as TGTGCCAGCAGTTTCCGGGGGGGGAACACTGAAGCTTTCTTT. It specifies CASSFRGGNTEAFF.

This chain connects TRBV5-4 to TRBJ1-2, with 10 bases aligning to TRBD1. The CDR3 is 14 amino acids. The junction had 8 bases not matched to a gene; V was cut back by 6 bases and J by 6 bases. Per germline, CDR1 SGHNT and CDR2 YYREEE (reference sequence). CDR3 nucleotides: TGTGCCAGCACCATTGACAGGGGGCGAAATGGCTACACCTTC. Its translation: CASTIDRGRNGYTF.

This chain uses TRBV27 with TRBJ2-5; the match to TRBD2 covers 7 bases. The CDR3 consists of 16 residues. Trimming removed 1 base from V and 1 base from J; junction bases left unmatched: 6. Looked up from germline, CDR1 is MNHEY and CDR2 is SMNVEV (reference sequence). Here the CDR3 DNA reads TGTGCCAGCAGTTTATACAAGCGGGACCTCCAAGAGACCCAGTACTTC. It yields the protein CASSLYKRDLQETQYF.

The chain recombines TRBV5-6 with TRBJ2-3; 7 nucleotides line up with TRBD2. The ends lost 2 bases at V and 3 bases at J; junction bases unmatched: 6. CDR3 length equals 15 residues. Germline V gene data show CDR1 as SGHDT and CDR2 as YYEEEE. For the CDR3, the DNA is TGTGCCAGCAGCTTTCCTAGCGGTCCGACAGATACGCAGTATTTT. Protein sequence: CASSFPSGPTDTQYF.

The chain employs TRBV13 and TRBJ2-7; D is perhaps TRBD1 or TRBD2 (5 bases each). The CDR3 runs 12 residues. V was clipped by 4 bases and J by 1 base, with 5 bases between them. Looked up from germline, CDR1 is PRHDT and CDR2 is FYEKMQ (reference sequence). This CDR3 is CASSWGSYEQYF. The CDR3 DNA reads as TGTGCCAGCAGCTGGGGGTCCTACGAGCAGTACTTC.

V usage is TRBV5-3 and J usage is TRBJ2-7; D is perhaps TRBD2 (6 bases). TRBV5-3 is identified as an open reading frame with a role that is uncertain. Trimming removed 3 bases at V and 2 bases at J, with 24 bases between. The CDR3 is made up of 18 amino acids. CDR3 coding DNA: TGTGCCAGAAGCTCGAGGGAGGAAAATCTTACCTACCCCTACGAGCAGTACTTC. This encodes CARSSREENLTYPYEQYF.